Below are 22 T cell receptor beta chains sequenced from a single sample in a study of shared clonotypes between healthy human individuals. Assay: immunoSEQ multiplex PCR; the TCRdb copy retains only in-frame clones and omits some. The sample records about 180,000 clones, approximately 95% being singletons. Sequenced: naive CD4+ T cells sorted from blood. Sample subset: CD45RA+ positively selected. These receptors were collected from a woman in her 30s in good health.

About this clone: One end of the junction varies from germline; a read error may be responsible. As DNA, the CDR3 is TGTGCCAGCAGCCTAACAGGGGGCGATCAGCCCCAGCATTTT. This encodes CASSLTGGDQPQHF. This sequence joins TRBV7-3 and TRBJ1-5, with 9 bases aligning to TRBD1. Germline loops: CDR1 SGHTA, CDR2 FQGTGA. CDR3 length: 14 residues.

The rearrangement joins TRBV2 to TRBJ1-2; D may be TRBD1 (5 bases). Per the germline V gene, CDR1 is SNHLY and CDR2 is FYNNEI. Trimming pared 6 bases from V and 4 bases from J, leaving 12 bases between. CDR3 size: 13 residues. The DNA of the CDR3 is TGTGCCAGCAGCCCACAGGACACCTATGGCTACACCTTC. Translation gives CASSPQDTYGYTF.

V is TRBV28 and J is TRBJ1-4; D possibly corresponds to TRBD1 (5 bases). Trimming took off 4 bases at V and 4 bases at J, with 19 bases between the two ends. The CDR3 extends over 17 amino acids. Per the germline V gene, CDR1 is MDHEN and CDR2 is SYDVKM. CDR3 DNA: TGTGCCAGCAGTTCTCCCGGGGCCCGGGGGGGTAATGAAAAACTGTTTTTT. As protein: CASSSPGARGGNEKLFF.

The chain joins TRBV11-2 to TRBJ2-2, with TRBD2 as a possible D gene (5 bases). The germline CDR1 and CDR2 sequences are SGHAT and FQNNGV. This CDR3 is built from 14 residues. The V and J ends lost 3 bases and 4 bases respectively, with 9 bases between them. CDR3: CASSFTAVTGELFF. The CDR3 bases are TGTGCCAGCAGCTTCACAGCGGTCACCGGGGAGCTGTTTTTT.

The chain joins TRBV28 to TRBJ2-1, with 14 bases aligning to TRBD2. J was trimmed by 4 bases and V by 3 bases; bases with no gene match: 5. There are 17 residues in the CDR3. Germline values: CDR1 MDHEN, CDR2 SYDVKM. The CDR3 reads CASSFRLAGGPYNEQFF. As DNA, the CDR3 is TGTGCCAGCAGTTTCCGACTAGCGGGAGGGCCTTACAATGAGCAGTTCTTC.

The V call is TRBV5-1, the J call TRBJ1-1, with 11 bases lining up with TRBD1. The CDR3 has 16 residues. J lost 4 bases, V lost 1 base, and 6 bases had no gene match. Per germline, CDR1 SGHRS and CDR2 YFSETQ. The CDR3 DNA follows: TGCGCCAGCAGCTTGAGGACAGGGGGCATTCGCACTGAAGCTTTCTTT. Encoded protein: CASSLRTGGIRTEAFF. Using reference TRBV5-1 and TRBJ1-1 for the parts outside the CDR3, the full variable domain is KAGVTQTPRYLIKTRGQQVTLSCSPISGHRSVSWYQQTPGQGLQFLFEYFSETQRNKGNFPGRFSGRQFSNSRSEMNVSTLELGDSALYLCASSLRTGGIRTEAFFGQGTRLTVV.

V is TRBV19 and J is TRBJ2-7; D gene uncertain. Germline V gene lookup returns CDR1 LNHDA and CDR2 SQIVND (reference sequence). There are 14 residues in the CDR3. V lost 8 bases, J lost 2 bases, and 16 bases lay in between. In DNA, the CDR3 is TGTGCCAGTTCCCCAGCCGGCGGACCCTACGAGCAGTACTTC. It codes for CASSPAGGPYEQYF.

The chain uses TRBV7-2 and TRBJ2-1; tentatively, D is TRBD2 (6 bases). Per germline, CDR1 SGHTA and CDR2 FQGNSA. This CDR3 region has 16 residues. Trimming took off 6 bases at V and 13 bases at J, with 28 bases between the two ends. CDR3 amino acids: CASSPRNHELRRVQFF. Here the CDR3 DNA reads TGTGCCAGCAGTCCTCGAAACCACGAACTAAGGAGGGTTCAGTTCTTC.

The rearrangement uses TRBV5-1 and TRBJ2-7, with unresolved D. The CDR3 length is 13 residues. Deletions cut 0 bases from V and 3 bases from J, with 7 bases between. CDR1 and CDR2 from the germline V gene are SGHRS and YFSETQ. The CDR3 sequence: CASSLDMLYEQYF. CDR3 sequence (DNA): TGCGCCAGCAGCTTGGACATGCTCTACGAGCAGTACTTC.

The CDR3 region is CAISESQGVYTEAFF. The CDR3 DNA reads TGTGCCATCAGTGAGTCACAGGGCGTATACACTGAAGCTTTCTTT. This chain connects TRBV10-3 to TRBJ1-1; D is perhaps TRBD1 (6 bases). This CDR3 is built from 15 residues. CDR1 and CDR2 (germline): ENHRY, SYGVKD. The V gene lost 0 bases and the J gene lost 3 bases, with 11 bases spanning the gap.

This clone occurred a few times. The V gene is TRBV18, the J gene TRBJ1-2; D unresolved. Germline assignment: CDR1 KGHSH and CDR2 LQKENI. V lost 3 bases, J lost 8 bases, and 13 bases lay in between. The CDR3 sequence is 13 residues long. This CDR3 is CASSPFDREGYTF. The CDR3 nucleotides read TGTGCCAGCTCACCGTTTGACCGGGAGGGCTACACCTTC.

This clone occurred once. The J gene is TRBJ2-3, the V gene TRBV28, with 7 bases lining up with TRBD1. The germline gives CDR1 MDHEN, CDR2 SYDVKM. The CDR3 extends over 14 amino acids. Trimming cost V 5 bases and J 2 bases; bases outside gene matches: 4. The CDR3: CASSGGQATDTQYF. The CDR3, as DNA: TGTGCCAGCAGTGGTGGACAGGCCACAGATACGCAGTATTTT. Looking up the rest from reference TRBV28 and TRBJ2-3 gives the full variable domain: DVKVTQSSRYLVKRTGEKVFLECVQDMDHENMFWYRQDPGLGLRLIYFSYDVKMKEKGDIPEGYSVSREKKERFSLILESASTNQTSMYLCASSGGQATDTQYFGPGTRLTVL.

The genes are TRBV5-1 and TRBJ2-1; a weak D match, TRBD2 (6 bases). This CDR3 region has 16 residues. Germline CDR1 and CDR2: SGHRS and YFSETQ. The V and J ends lost 3 bases and 0 bases respectively, with 13 bases between them. CDR3 region: CASSSPDGSSYNEQFF. CDR3 nucleotide sequence: TGCGCCAGCAGCTCACCTGACGGGAGCTCCTACAATGAGCAGTTCTTC.

The chain links TRBV6-5 to TRBJ2-7; 9 nucleotides agree with TRBD1. CDR3 length: 15 amino acids. CDR1 is MNHEY, CDR2 SVGAGI, per germline. Trimming cost V 0 bases and J 4 bases; bases outside gene matches: 4. DNA of the CDR3: TGTGCCAGCAGTTACTCTTCCGGGACAGGGTACGAGCAGTACTTC. This gives the protein CASSYSSGTGYEQYF.

The chain carries TRBV13 and TRBJ2-5; 7 bases align to TRBD1. The better agreement between TRBJ2-7 and the DNA end casts doubt on the J call. This CDR3 region has 15 residues. Germline loops: CDR1 PRHDT, CDR2 FYEKMQ (reference sequence). The CDR3 DNA sequence: TGTGCCAGCAGCTCCAGGACAGGCGGCGAGTACGAGCAGTACTTC. This sequence encodes CASSSRTGGEYEQYF.

V usage is TRBV19 and J usage is TRBJ2-6; the D call may be TRBD1 or TRBD2 (5 bases each). Germline lookup yields CDR1 LNHDA and CDR2 SQIVND (reference sequence). The CDR3 runs 18 residues. The V end was cut by 2 bases, the J end by 0 bases, with 14 bases between. In nucleotides, the CDR3 is TGTGCCAGTAGTATACGGTGGGGGACCCCCTCTGGGGCCAACGTCCTGACTTTC. Its translation is CASSIRWGTPSGANVLTF.

The V call is TRBV10-3, the J call TRBJ2-1; 11 nucleotides line up with TRBD2. V lost 3 bases to trimming and J lost 0 bases; unmatched junction nucleotides: 4. Germline V gene data show CDR1 as ENHRY and CDR2 as SYGVKD. The CDR3 is made up of 17 amino acids. The CDR3 protein is CAISEGTSGNSYNEQFF. CDR3 in DNA: TGTGCCATCAGTGAAGGGACTAGCGGTAACTCCTACAATGAGCAGTTCTTC.

This sequence joins TRBV18 and TRBJ2-2; D perhaps matches TRBD1 (6 bases). The CDR3 length is 16 residues. Trimming removed 4 bases from V and 4 bases from J, with 16 bases in between. Germline CDR1 and CDR2: KGHSH and LQKENI. The chain's CDR3 is CASSRALQGPTGELFF. The CDR3 DNA follows: TGTGCCAGCTCACGGGCATTACAGGGACCCACCGGGGAGCTGTTTTTT.

This chain uses TRBV7-1 with TRBJ2-7; 10 bases align to TRBD1. Being an ORF, TRBV7-1 has a function that is uncertain. CDR3 length: 14 amino acids. Trimming at V came to 6 bases and at J to 2 bases, leaving 4 bases not matched to a gene. The CDR3 sequence: CASSVDRGAYEQYF. The CDR3 nucleotides are TGTGCCAGCAGTGTGGACAGGGGGGCCTACGAGCAGTACTTC.

This sequence joins TRBV7-9 and TRBJ2-5, with TRBD1 identical over 9 bases. The J call may be wrong; the DNA end is better matched by TRBJ2-7. The CDR3 sequence is 16 residues long. Germline loops: CDR1 SEHNR, CDR2 FQNEAQ (reference sequence). CDR3 in amino acids: CASSPGLWDRDREQYF. The CDR3 coding sequence is TGTGCCAGCAGCCCAGGTCTTTGGGACAGGGATCGCGAGCAGTACTTC.

This chain connects TRBV7-2 to TRBJ2-1; TRBD2 might be the D (6 bases). This CDR3 has 15 amino acids. V was clipped by 1 base and J by 4 bases, with 11 bases between them. Germline V CDR1 and CDR2: SGHTA, FQGNSA. The CDR3 protein is CASSLEGTVYNEQFF. For the CDR3, the DNA is TGTGCCAGCAGCTTAGAAGGGACTGTATACAATGAGCAGTTCTTC.

The chain is built from TRBV28 and TRBJ2-6; D remains ambiguous. The V end lost 10 bases, the J end lost 0 bases, and 16 bases lay between the germline ends. Per the germline V gene, CDR1 is MDHEN and CDR2 is SYDVKM. The CDR3 is made up of 16 amino acids. The CDR3 loop reads CATMRVLNSGANVLTF. Written as DNA, the CDR3 is TGTGCCACAATGCGCGTCCTCAACTCTGGGGCCAACGTCCTGACTTTC.